This TCR beta chain was sequenced in a study of technical replicates of blood from several donors. The CDR3 is 15 residues long. The V gene's germline CDR1 is SGHRS and CDR2 YFSETQ. V was cut by 0 bases and J by 2 bases, with 9 bases left in between. TCRdb's table, derived via immunoSEQ multiplex PCR, lists solely in-frame clones and lacks some. The sample has 54,000 or so clones, less than 95% seen once. Material for sequencing was T cells isolated from PBMCs. The clonotype comes from a human donor in good health. This chain uses TRBV5-1 with TRBJ2-1, with a possible D match to TRBD1 (6 bases). This CDR3 is CASSLETGTYNEQFF. The CDR3 DNA reads as TGCGCCAGCAGCTTGGAGACAGGTACCTACAATGAGCAGTTCTTC. Full variable domain (missing parts from reference TRBV5-1 and TRBJ2-1): KAGVTQTPRYLIKTRGQQVTLSCSPISGHRSVSWYQQTPGQGLQFLFEYFSETQRNKGNFPGRFSGRQFSNSRSEMNVSTLELGDSALYLCASSLETGTYNEQFFGPGTRLTVL.